One and the same sample provided the 7 T cell receptor beta chains below, sequenced in a study of cytomegalovirus exposure and HLA in healthy donors. The PCR ran on 60 Vbeta and 13 Jbeta primers. Repertoires were generated with immunoSEQ multiplex PCR, while TCRdb's copy carries only in-frame clones and drops some. The sample contains around 40,000 clones, around two thirds of which appear only once. Sequenced input: PBMCs. These receptors came from a woman in her 30s in good health and CMV-seronegative.

V gene TRBV30 combines with J gene TRBJ1-4; no definite D call. The CDR3 has 13 amino acids. Germline V gene sequence: CDR1 GTSNPN, CDR2 SVGIG (reference sequence). The germline V and J ends were trimmed by 4 bases and 7 bases, with 13 bases remaining between them. The CDR3 DNA is TGTGCCTGGACCCCCGGGGTCGCTGAAAAACTGTTTTTT. Translating gives CAWTPGVAEKLFF. The whole variable domain, remainder taken from reference TRBV30 and TRBJ1-4, is SQTIHQWPATLVQPVGSPLSLECTVEGTSNPNLYWYRQAAGRGLQLLFYSVGIGQISSEVPQNLSASRPQDRQFILSSKKLLLSDSGFYLCAWTPGVAEKLFFGSGTQLSVL.

Only a few counts were recorded for this clone. The chain couples TRBV7-2 to TRBJ1-5; possibly TRBD1 for D (5 bases). Germline assignment: CDR1 SGHTA and CDR2 FQGNSA. Deletions cut 5 bases from V and 1 base from J, with 12 bases between. This CDR3 spans 15 amino acids. DNA for the CDR3: TGTGCCAGCAGCGCTCCCGGGGGGAGCAATCAGCCCCAGCATTTT. Translation gives CASSAPGGSNQPQHF. The variable domain in full, completed from reference TRBV7-2 and TRBJ1-5, reads GAGVSQSPSNKVTEKGKDVELRCDPISGHTALYWYRQSLGQGLEFLIYFQGNSAPDKSGLPSDRFSAERTGGSVSTLTIQRTQQEDSAVYLCASSAPGGSNQPQHFGDGTRLSIL.

The chain carries TRBV7-2 and TRBJ1-1; TRBD1 matches 9 bases. Germline trimming cut 5 bases from V and 9 bases from J; bases unmatched to any gene: 13. Germline-derived CDR1 and CDR2 are SGHTA and FQGNSA. The length of the CDR3 is 15 residues. CDR3: CASSPRDRAGWQAFF. The CDR3, as DNA: TGTGCCAGCAGCCCCCGGGACAGGGCCGGGTGGCAAGCTTTCTTT. Full variable domain (remainder filled in from reference TRBV7-2 and TRBJ1-1): GAGVSQSPSNKVTEKGKDVELRCDPISGHTALYWYRQSLGQGLEFLIYFQGNSAPDKSGLPSDRFSAERTGGSVSTLTIQRTQQEDSAVYLCASSPRDRAGWQAFFGQGTRLTVV.

This chain joins TRBV7-2 and TRBJ1-2; unclear D gene. The ends were cut back, 5 bases at V and 5 bases at J, with 9 bases in the middle. CDR1 is SGHTA and CDR2 is FQGNSA in the germline V gene. This CDR3 is built from 12 residues. The CDR3 sequence is CASSAVSYGYTF. In nucleotides, the CDR3 is TGTGCCAGCAGCGCCGTGAGTTATGGCTACACCTTC.

V and J are TRBV5-4 and TRBJ2-3; 9 positions agree with TRBD2. CDR1 and CDR2 (germline): SGHNT, YYREEE (reference sequence). Trimming at V came to 0 bases and at J to 3 bases, leaving 5 bases not matched to a gene. The CDR3 consists of 16 residues. The CDR3 spells CASSLALAGVTDTQYF. In nucleotides, the CDR3 is TGTGCCAGCAGCTTGGCGTTAGCGGGAGTGACAGATACGCAGTATTTT.

This chain links TRBV4-2 with TRBJ2-7; D ambiguous. V was clipped by 0 bases and J by 0 bases, with 9 bases between them. Germline V gives CDR1 LGHNA, CDR2 YNFKEQ. The CDR3 covers 15 residues. Here the CDR3 DNA reads TGTGCCAGCAGCCAAGAGCGCGCCACCTCCTACGAGCAGTACTTC. It encodes CASSQERATSYEQYF.

This rearrangement joins TRBV30 to TRBJ1-5, with D possibly matching TRBD1 (5 bases). Per germline, CDR1 GTSNPN and CDR2 SVGIG (reference sequence). CDR3 length equals 13 residues. Trimming cost V 0 bases and J 6 bases, with 9 bases left between them. CDR3 amino acids: CAWSVQESQPQHF. As DNA, the CDR3 is TGTGCCTGGAGTGTACAGGAGTCTCAGCCCCAGCATTTT.